Listed here are 14 T cell receptor beta chains from one sample, sequenced in a study of T cell responses to AZD1222 COVID-19 vaccine. The data were produced by immunoSEQ multiplex PCR, yet TCRdb's version contains in-frame clones alone and is incomplete. The table lists roughly 120,000 clones, 90% to 95% of them singletons. The sequenced sample was peripheral blood, obtained on day 0 of AZD1222 vaccination. These receptors all come from an adult in good health.

This chain joins TRBV6-5 and TRBJ1-1; a possible D gene is TRBD1 (5 bases). V lost 7 bases to trimming and J lost 1 base, with 16 bases between them. Germline V gene data show CDR1 as MNHEY and CDR2 as SVGAGI. The CDR3 length is 15 residues. CDR3 loop: CASTAGVTANTEAFF. The CDR3 DNA reads TGTGCCAGCACTGCGGGGGTGACTGCGAACACTGAAGCTTTCTTT.

The chain couples TRBV19 to TRBJ2-1; 14 bases align to TRBD2. V lost 5 bases to trimming and J lost 9 bases; unmatched junction nucleotides: 6. This CDR3 is built from 15 residues. Germline V lookup: CDR1 LNHDA, CDR2 SQIVND (reference sequence). This CDR3 reads CASSFRLAGGIEQFF. The CDR3 nucleotides read TGTGCCAGTAGTTTCAGACTAGCGGGAGGGATTGAGCAGTTCTTC.

The chain carries TRBV5-5 and TRBJ2-3; TRBD1 might be the D (6 bases). The CDR3 is made up of 14 amino acids. Between the trimmed V and J ends, which lost 2 bases and 2 bases, there was a span of 9 bases. Germline V lookup: CDR1 SGHKS, CDR2 YYEKEE (reference sequence). CDR3 protein: CASSFRDNTDTQYF. The CDR3 region has the DNA TGTGCCAGCAGCTTCCGGGACAACACAGATACGCAGTATTTT.

The CDR3 loop is CASSYSGGDRGHEQFF. For the CDR3, the DNA is TGTGCCAGCAGTTACTCGGGTGGGGACAGGGGGCATGAGCAGTTCTTC. The rearrangement uses TRBV6-5 and TRBJ2-1, with 12 bases lining up with TRBD1. The germline gives CDR1 MNHEY, CDR2 SVGAGI. J gave up 8 bases and V 0 bases, and 5 bases lay outside the gene matches. CDR3 length equals 16 residues.

The chain carries TRBV6-5 and TRBJ1-6; the D is unclear. CDR1 is MNHEY, CDR2 SVGAGI, per germline. The V end was cut by 0 bases, the J end by 7 bases, with 10 bases between. The CDR3 spans 15 residues. Here the CDR3 DNA reads TGTGCCAGCAGTTACTCGACCGGGCACAATTCACCCCTCCACTTT. Encoded protein: CASSYSTGHNSPLHF.

V usage is TRBV7-3 and J usage is TRBJ2-3; D tentatively reads TRBD1 or TRBD2 (6 bases each). The germline V gene has CDR1 SGHTA and CDR2 FQGTGA. The CDR3 contains 14 residues. Trimming left V 1 base short and J 4 bases short, with 9 bases between. CDR3 protein: CASSLRGASDTQYF. CDR3 DNA sequence: TGTGCCAGCAGCTTAAGGGGGGCATCAGATACGCAGTATTTT.

The chain recombines TRBV14 with TRBJ1-1; D remains unclear. Per the germline V gene, CDR1 is SGHDN and CDR2 is FVKESK. V lost 1 base and J lost 6, with 6 bases in between. The CDR3 contains 12 residues. The CDR3 loop reads CASSQVPSEAFF. In nucleotides, the CDR3 is TGTGCCAGCAGCCAAGTGCCGTCTGAAGCTTTCTTT.

This sequence joins TRBV12-3 or TRBV12-4 and TRBJ1-2; TRBD1 is a possible D gene (6 bases). CDR3 length: 12 residues. V was trimmed by 5 bases and J by 13 bases, leaving 17 bases between them. In DNA, the CDR3 is TGTGCCAGCAGTCCGCCGGGGGGCAGGGGCACCTTC. This gives the protein CASSPPGGRGTF.

The chain employs TRBV20-1 and TRBJ1-5, with TRBD1 as a possible D gene (5 bases). The V end lost 3 bases, the J end lost 2 bases, and 23 bases lay between the germline ends. The CDR3 contains 18 residues. In germline, CDR1 is DFQATT, CDR2 SNEGSKA (reference sequence). CDR3 nucleotide sequence: TGCAGTGCTAGTTCGCAGGCAGGGCCCCTGTGGGGCAATCAGCCCCAGCATTTT. Translation: CSASSQAGPLWGNQPQHF.

The gene calls are TRBV6-5 and TRBJ1-5; D gene uncertain. This CDR3 is built from 15 residues. Trimming shortened V by 6 bases and J by 0 bases, and 12 bases separated the two germline ends. CDR1 and CDR2 from the germline V gene are MNHEY and SVGAGI. CDR3 loop: CASRGGVYSNQPQHF. As DNA, the CDR3 is TGTGCCAGCAGGGGCGGGGTTTATAGCAATCAGCCCCAGCATTTT.

The chain joins TRBV5-1 to TRBJ2-3; D not resolved. The CDR3 loop spans 13 amino acids. The germline CDR1 and CDR2 sequences are SGHRS and YFSETQ. Trimming took off 0 bases at V and 2 bases at J, with 4 bases between the two ends. The CDR3 protein is CASSLGDTDTQYF. The CDR3 DNA reads TGCGCCAGCAGCTTGGGGGACACAGATACGCAGTATTTT.

The genes are TRBV2 and TRBJ2-7, with 8 bases identical to TRBD2. Trimming cost V 6 bases and J 4 bases; bases outside gene matches: 11. CDR3 length: 15 residues. The germline V gene encodes CDR1 SNHLY and CDR2 FYNNEI. The CDR3 protein is CASSRGLALSYEQYF. In DNA, the CDR3 is TGTGCCAGCAGCCGCGGACTAGCCCTCTCTTACGAGCAGTACTTC. Full variable domain (remainder filled in from reference TRBV2 and TRBJ2-7): EPEVTQTPSHQVTQMGQEVILRCVPISNHLYFYWYRQILGQKVEFLVSFYNNEISEKSEIFDDQFSVERPDGSNFTLKIRSTKLEDSAMYFCASSRGLALSYEQYFGPGTRLTVT.

The V call is TRBV11-2, the J call TRBJ2-3; 8 positions match TRBD2. CDR1 and CDR2 from the germline V gene are SGHAT and FQNNGV. There are 17 residues in the CDR3. V gave up 6 bases and J gave up 6 bases; unmatched junction bases: 17. The CDR3 loop reads CASSSITGTRRVDTQYF. CDR3 coding DNA: TGTGCCAGCAGTTCGATAACCGGGACTAGAAGGGTGGATACGCAGTATTTT.

The rearrangement joins TRBV5-1 to TRBJ2-2; possibly TRBD2 for D (6 bases). The CDR3 is 13 amino acids. V shed 4 bases and J shed 4 bases, with 8 bases lying between them. Germline-derived CDR1 and CDR2 are SGHRS and YFSETQ. The CDR3: CASSPGGTGELFF. In DNA, the CDR3 is TGCGCCAGCAGCCCCGGGGGCACCGGGGAGCTGTTTTTT.